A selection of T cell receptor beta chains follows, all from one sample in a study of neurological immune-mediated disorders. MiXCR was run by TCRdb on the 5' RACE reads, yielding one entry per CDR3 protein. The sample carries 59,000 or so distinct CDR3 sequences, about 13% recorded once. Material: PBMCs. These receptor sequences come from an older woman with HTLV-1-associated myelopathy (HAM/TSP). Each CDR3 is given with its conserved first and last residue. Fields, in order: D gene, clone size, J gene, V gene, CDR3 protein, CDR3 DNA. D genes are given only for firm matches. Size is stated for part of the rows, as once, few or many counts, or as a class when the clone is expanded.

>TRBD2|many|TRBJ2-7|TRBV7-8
CASSQTSVSGYEQYF
TGTGCCAGCAGTCAAACTAGCGTCAGCGGCTACGAGCAGTACTTC
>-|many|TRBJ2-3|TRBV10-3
CAISGSGTDTQYF
TGTGCCATCAGTGGGAGCGGCACAGATACGCAGTATTTT
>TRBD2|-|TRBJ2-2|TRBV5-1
CASSHQGLTGELFF
TGCGCAAGCAGTCACCAGGGACTAACCGGGGAGCTGTTTTTT
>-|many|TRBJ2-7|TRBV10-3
CAISASYEQYF
TGTGCCATCAGCGCAAGCTACGAGCAGTACTTC
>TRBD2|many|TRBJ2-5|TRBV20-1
CSARDDREEVTQYF
TGCAGTGCTAGAGATGACCGGGAGGAGGTGACCCAGTACTTC
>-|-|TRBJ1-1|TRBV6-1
CASEGRCDLTEAFF
TGTGCCAGCGAGGGACGGTGTGACCTCACTGAAGCTTTCTTT
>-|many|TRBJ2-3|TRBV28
CASSWIRTDTQYF
TGTGCCAGCAGTTGGATTCGCACAGATACGCAGTATTTT
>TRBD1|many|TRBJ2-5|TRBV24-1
CATAGTAGETQYF
TGTGCCACCGCCGGGACAGCTGGAGAGACCCAGTACTTC
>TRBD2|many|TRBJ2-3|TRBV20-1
CSASGTGGGTDTQYF
TGCAGTGCTAGCGGGACGGGGGGGGGCACAGATACGCAGTATTTT
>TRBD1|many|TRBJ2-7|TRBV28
CASSPPRDRAPYEQYF
TGTGCCAGCAGCCCCCCCCGGGACAGGGCCCCCTACGAGCAGTACTTC
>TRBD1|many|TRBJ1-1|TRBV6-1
CASRLTGDRDTEAFF
TGTGCCAGCAGACTAACAGGGGATAGGGACACTGAAGCTTTCTTT
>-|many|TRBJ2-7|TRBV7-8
CASSPGPVYEQYF
TGTGCCAGCAGTCCCGGGCCAGTCTACGAGCAGTACTTC
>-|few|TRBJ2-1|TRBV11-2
CASSKGGSLDNEQFF
TGTGCCAGCAGCAAAGGGGGGAGTCTGGACAATGAGCAGTTCTTC
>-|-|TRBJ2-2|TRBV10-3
CAATGGTNTGELFF
TGTGCCGCCACGGGCGGGACGAACACCGGGGAGCTGTTTTTT
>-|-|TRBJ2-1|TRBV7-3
CASSRLGDNEQFF
TGTGCCAGCAGCCGCCTTGGTGACAATGAGCAGTTCTTC
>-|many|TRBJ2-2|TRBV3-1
CASSQGSGELFF
TGTGCCAGCAGCCAAGGATCCGGGGAGCTGTTTTTT
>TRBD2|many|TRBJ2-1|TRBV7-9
CASSETGGKQFF
TGTGCCAGCAGCGAGACGGGGGGGAAGCAGTTCTTC
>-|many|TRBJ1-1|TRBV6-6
CASSYSSAGTEAFF
TGTGCCAGCAGTTACTCTTCCGCGGGCACTGAAGCTTTCTTT
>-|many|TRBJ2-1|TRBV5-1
CASSLVVVGVGVLSSYNEQFF
TGCGCCAGCAGCTTGGTTGTCGTTGGGGTGGGGGTCCTGAGCTCCTACAATGAGCAGTTCTTC
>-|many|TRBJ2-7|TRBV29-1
CSVPLPYEQYF
TGCAGCGTCCCGTTGCCCTACGAGCAGTACTTC
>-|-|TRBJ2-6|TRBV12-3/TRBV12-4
CASSFAGANFLTF
TGTGCCAGCAGTTTCGCTGGGGCCAACTTCCTGACTTTC
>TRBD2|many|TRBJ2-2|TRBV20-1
CSARAGLAGQRGELFF
TGCAGTGCCCGAGCCGGACTAGCGGGACAGCGCGGGGAGCTGTTTTTT
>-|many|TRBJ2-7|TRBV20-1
CSARRDKDYEQYF
TGCAGTGCTAGGAGGGACAAAGACTACGAGCAGTACTTC
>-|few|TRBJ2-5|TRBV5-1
CASSLDSQETQYF
TGCGCCAGCAGCTTGGACAGTCAAGAGACCCAGTACTTC
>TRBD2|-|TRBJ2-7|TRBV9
CASSSAGTIGIDQYF
TGTGCCAGCAGCTCCGCCGGGACTATCGGCATCGATCAGTACTTC
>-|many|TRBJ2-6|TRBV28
CASRGPRSGANVLTF
TGTGCCAGCAGGGGACCGCGCTCTGGGGCCAACGTCCTGACTTTC
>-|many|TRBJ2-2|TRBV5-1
CASSFPGTTNGELFF
TGCGCCAGCAGCTTCCCCGGGACAACCAACGGGGAGCTGTTTTTT
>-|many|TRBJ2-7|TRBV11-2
CASSLNPPGAPLGQYF
TGTGCCAGCAGCTTAAATCCGCCAGGGGCCCCGCTAGGGCAGTACTTC
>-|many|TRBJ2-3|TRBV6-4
CASSEVGVTTDTQYF
TGTGCCAGCAGTGAGGTTGGTGTAACCACAGATACGCAGTATTTT
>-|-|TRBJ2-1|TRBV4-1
CASSQDPGGGGAYNEQFF
TGCGCCAGCAGCCAAGATCCTGGGGGAGGGGGGGCCTACAATGAGCAGTTCTTC
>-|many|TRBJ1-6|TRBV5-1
CASSLDWNSPLHF
TGCGCCAGCAGCTTGGACTGGAATTCACCCCTCCACTTT
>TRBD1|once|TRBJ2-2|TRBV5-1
CASCASSGGGELFF
TGCGCCAGCTGCGCCTCCTCAGGGGGCGGTGAGCTGTTTTTT
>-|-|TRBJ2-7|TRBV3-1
CASRGTYYEQNF
TGTGCCAGCAGAGGAACTTACTACGAGCAGAACTTC
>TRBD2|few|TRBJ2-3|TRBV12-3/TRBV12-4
CASSPGTGGQLLEDTQYF
TGTGCCAGCAGCCCGGGGACGGGGGGGCAACTGTTGGAAGATACGCAGTATTTT
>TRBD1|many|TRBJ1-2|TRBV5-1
CASSQTGTGTLEGYTF
TGCGCCAGCAGCCAAACCGGGACAGGGACTTTAGAGGGCTACACCTTC